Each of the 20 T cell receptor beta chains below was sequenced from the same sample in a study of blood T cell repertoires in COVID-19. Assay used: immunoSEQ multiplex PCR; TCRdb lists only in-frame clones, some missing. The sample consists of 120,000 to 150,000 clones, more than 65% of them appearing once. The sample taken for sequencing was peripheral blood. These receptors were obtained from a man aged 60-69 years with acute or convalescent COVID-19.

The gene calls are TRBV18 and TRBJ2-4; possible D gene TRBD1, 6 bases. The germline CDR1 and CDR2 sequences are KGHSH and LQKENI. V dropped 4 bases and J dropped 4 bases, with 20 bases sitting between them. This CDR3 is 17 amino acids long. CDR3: CASSHLRDILRKNIQYF. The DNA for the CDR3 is TGTGCCAGCTCACATTTACGGGACATCTTGAGGAAAAACATTCAGTACTTC. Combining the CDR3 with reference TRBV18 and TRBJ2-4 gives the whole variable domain NAGVMQNPRHLVRRRGQEARLRCSPMKGHSHVYWYRQLPEEGLKFMVYLQKENIIDESGMPKERFSAEFPKEGPSILRIQQVVRGDSAAYFCASSHLRDILRKNIQYFGAGTRLSVL.

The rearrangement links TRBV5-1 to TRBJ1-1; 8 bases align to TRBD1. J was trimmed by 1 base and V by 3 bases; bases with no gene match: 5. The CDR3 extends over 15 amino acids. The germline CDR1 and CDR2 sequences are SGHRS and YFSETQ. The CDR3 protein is CASSSSTGANTEAFF. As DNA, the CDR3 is TGCGCCAGCAGCTCCTCGACAGGGGCGAACACTGAAGCTTTCTTT.

The CDR3 DNA reads as TGTGCCAGCACTAACAGGCCCCGTGAGACCCAGTACTTC. Residues: CASTNRPRETQYF. The chain combines TRBV2 with TRBJ2-5, with a tentative D call TRBD1 (5 bases). Trimming took off 7 bases at V and 5 bases at J, with 14 bases between the two ends. This CDR3 is 13 amino acids long. Germline V gene data show CDR1 as SNHLY and CDR2 as FYNNEI.

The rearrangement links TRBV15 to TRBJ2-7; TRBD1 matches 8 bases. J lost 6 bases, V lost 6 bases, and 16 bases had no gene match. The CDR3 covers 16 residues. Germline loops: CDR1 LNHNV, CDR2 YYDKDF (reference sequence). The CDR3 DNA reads TGTGCCACCAGTGAAACGGACAGGGTTCTGGGTTTCGAGCAGTACTTC. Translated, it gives CATSETDRVLGFEQYF.

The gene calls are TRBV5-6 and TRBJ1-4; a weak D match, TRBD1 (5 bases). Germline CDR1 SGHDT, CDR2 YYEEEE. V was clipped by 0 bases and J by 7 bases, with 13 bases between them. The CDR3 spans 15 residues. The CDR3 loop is CASSLVGQGREKLFF. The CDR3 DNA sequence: TGTGCCAGCAGCTTGGTAGGGCAGGGTCGTGAAAAACTGTTTTTT.

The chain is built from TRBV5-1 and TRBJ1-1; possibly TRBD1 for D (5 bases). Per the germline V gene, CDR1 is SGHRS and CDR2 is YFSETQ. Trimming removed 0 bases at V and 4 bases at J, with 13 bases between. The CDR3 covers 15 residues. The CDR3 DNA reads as TGCGCCAGCAGCTTGGGGTCGGGGGATCTCACTGAAGCTTTCTTT. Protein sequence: CASSLGSGDLTEAFF. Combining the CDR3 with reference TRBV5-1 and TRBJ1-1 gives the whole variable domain KAGVTQTPRYLIKTRGQQVTLSCSPISGHRSVSWYQQTPGQGLQFLFEYFSETQRNKGNFPGRFSGRQFSNSRSEMNVSTLELGDSALYLCASSLGSGDLTEAFFGQGTRLTVV.

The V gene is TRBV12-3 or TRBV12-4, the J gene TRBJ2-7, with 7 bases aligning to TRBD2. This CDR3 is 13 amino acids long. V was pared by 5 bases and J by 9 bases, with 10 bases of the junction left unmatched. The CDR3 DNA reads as TGTGCCAGCAGTCCCAGGACTAGTCTGGTGCAGTACTTC. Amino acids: CASSPRTSLVQYF.

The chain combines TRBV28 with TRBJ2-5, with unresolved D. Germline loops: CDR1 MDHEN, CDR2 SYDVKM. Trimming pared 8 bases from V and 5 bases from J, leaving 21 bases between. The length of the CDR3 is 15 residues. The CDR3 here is CASYKISAGQETQYF. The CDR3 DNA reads TGTGCCAGCTATAAGATTTCGGCAGGCCAGGAGACCCAGTACTTC. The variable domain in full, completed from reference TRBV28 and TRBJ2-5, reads DVKVTQSSRYLVKRTGEKVFLECVQDMDHENMFWYRQDPGLGLRLIYFSYDVKMKEKGDIPEGYSVSREKKERFSLILESASTNQTSMYLCASYKISAGQETQYFGPGTRLLVL.

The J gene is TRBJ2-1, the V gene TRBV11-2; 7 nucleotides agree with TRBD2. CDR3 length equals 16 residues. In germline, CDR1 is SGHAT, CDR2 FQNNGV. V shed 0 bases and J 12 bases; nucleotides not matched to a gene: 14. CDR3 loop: CASSLDSPLTGGGQFF. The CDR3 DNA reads TGTGCCAGCAGCTTAGATAGCCCCCTGACGGGAGGAGGGCAGTTCTTC.

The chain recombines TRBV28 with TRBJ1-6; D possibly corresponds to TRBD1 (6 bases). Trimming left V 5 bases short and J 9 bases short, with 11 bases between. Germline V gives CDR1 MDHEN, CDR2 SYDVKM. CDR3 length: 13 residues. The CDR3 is CASSNPGVSPLHF. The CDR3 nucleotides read TGTGCCAGCAGTAATCCAGGGGTTTCACCCCTCCACTTT.

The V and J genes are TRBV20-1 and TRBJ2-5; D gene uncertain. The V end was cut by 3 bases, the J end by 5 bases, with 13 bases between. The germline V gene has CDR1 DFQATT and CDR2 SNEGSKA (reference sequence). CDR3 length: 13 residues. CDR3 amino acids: CSASGPPVETQYF. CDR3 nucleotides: TGCAGTGCTAGTGGCCCCCCGGTCGAGACCCAGTACTTC.

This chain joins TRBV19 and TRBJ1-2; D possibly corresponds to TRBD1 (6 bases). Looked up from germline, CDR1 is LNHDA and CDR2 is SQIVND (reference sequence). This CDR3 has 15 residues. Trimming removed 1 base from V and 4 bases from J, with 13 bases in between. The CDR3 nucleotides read TGTGCCAGTAGTATAGGTCAGGGGTATCTCTATGGCTACACCTTC. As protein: CASSIGQGYLYGYTF.

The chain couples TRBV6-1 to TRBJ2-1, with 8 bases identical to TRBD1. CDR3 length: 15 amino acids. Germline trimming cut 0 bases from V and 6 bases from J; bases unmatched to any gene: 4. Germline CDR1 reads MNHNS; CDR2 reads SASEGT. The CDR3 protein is CASSEARGRINEQFF. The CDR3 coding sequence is TGTGCCAGCAGTGAAGCCAGGGGGCGGATCAATGAGCAGTTCTTC.

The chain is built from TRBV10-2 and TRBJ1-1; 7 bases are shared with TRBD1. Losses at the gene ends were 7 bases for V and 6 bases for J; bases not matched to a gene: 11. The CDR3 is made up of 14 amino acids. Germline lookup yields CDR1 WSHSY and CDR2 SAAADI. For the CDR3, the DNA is TGCGCCAGCATCTCTACAGGGGTGATGCCTGAAGCTTTCTTT. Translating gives CASISTGVMPEAFF.

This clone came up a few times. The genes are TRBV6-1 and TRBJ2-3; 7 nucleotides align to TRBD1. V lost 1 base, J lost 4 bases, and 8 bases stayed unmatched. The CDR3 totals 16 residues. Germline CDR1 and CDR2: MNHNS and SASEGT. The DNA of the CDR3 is TGTGCCAGCAGTGAAGTAGGCAGGGGGTACCCAGATACGCAGTATTTT. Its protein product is CASSEVGRGYPDTQYF.

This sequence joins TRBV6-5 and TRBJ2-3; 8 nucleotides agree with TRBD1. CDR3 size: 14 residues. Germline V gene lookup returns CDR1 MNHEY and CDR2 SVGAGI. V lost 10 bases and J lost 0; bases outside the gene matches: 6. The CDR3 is CATVRGLSTDTQYF. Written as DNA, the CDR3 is TGTGCCACGGTCAGGGGGCTTAGCACAGATACGCAGTATTTT.

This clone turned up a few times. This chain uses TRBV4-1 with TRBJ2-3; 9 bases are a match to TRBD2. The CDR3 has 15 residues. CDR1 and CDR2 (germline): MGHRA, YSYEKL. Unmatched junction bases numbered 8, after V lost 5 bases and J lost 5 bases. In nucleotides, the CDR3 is TGCGCCAGCAGCAGCCGTAGCGGGAGTGTAGATACGCAGTATTTT. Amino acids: CASSSRSGSVDTQYF.

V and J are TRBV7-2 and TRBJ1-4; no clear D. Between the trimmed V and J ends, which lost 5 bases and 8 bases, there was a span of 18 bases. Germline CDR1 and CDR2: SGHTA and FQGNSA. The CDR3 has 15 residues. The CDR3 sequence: CASSRRRDGREKLFF. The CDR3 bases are TGTGCCAGCAGCCGCAGAAGGGATGGGAGAGAAAAACTGTTTTTT.

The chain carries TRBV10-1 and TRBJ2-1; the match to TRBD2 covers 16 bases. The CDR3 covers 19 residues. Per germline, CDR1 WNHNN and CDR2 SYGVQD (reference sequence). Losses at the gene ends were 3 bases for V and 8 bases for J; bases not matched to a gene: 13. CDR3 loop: CASSDEPGLAGGPQDEQFF. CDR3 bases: TGCGCCAGCAGTGATGAACCGGGACTAGCGGGAGGGCCTCAGGATGAGCAGTTCTTC.

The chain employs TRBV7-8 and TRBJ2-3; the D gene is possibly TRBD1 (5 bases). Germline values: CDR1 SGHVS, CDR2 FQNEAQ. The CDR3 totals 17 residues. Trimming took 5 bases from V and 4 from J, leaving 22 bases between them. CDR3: CASSPTVDRDRADTQYF. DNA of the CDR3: TGTGCCAGCAGCCCGACGGTCGACAGAGATAGGGCAGATACGCAGTATTTT.